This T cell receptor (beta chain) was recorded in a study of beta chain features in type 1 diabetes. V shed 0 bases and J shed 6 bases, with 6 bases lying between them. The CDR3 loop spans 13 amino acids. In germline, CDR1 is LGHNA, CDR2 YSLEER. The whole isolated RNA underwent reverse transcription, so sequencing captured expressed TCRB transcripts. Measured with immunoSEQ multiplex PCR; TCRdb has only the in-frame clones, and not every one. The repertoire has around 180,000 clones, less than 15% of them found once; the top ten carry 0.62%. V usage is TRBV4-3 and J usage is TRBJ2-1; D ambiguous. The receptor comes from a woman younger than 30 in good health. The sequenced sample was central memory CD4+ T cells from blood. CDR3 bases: TGCGCCAGCAGCCAAGAAGCCTCCAATGAGCAGTTCTTC. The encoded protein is CASSQEASNEQFF.